These T cell receptor beta chains were read from a single sample in a study of cytomegalovirus exposure and HLA in healthy donors. This table comes from immunoSEQ multiplex PCR, and its TCRdb copy is limited to in-frame clones, with some not included. The repertoire holds 150,000 to 200,000 clones, with around 80% as singletons. Sequenced: PBMCs. These receptors were collected from a woman aged 40 to 50 in good health and CMV-seronegative. Each CDR3 is given with its conserved first and last residue. The order of the fields is J gene, V gene, CDR3 length, D gene, clone size, CDR3 DNA, CDR3 protein. A D gene is named only where the DNA matches it firmly. Size is omitted from some rows. Given values are once, few, many or a class for expanded clones.

J gene: TRBJ1-4; V gene: TRBV5-1; CDR3 length: 16; D gene: TRBD1; clone size: NA; CDR3 DNA: TGCGCCAGCAGCCTCACACCGACAGGGGGCAATGAAAAACTGTTTTTT; CDR3 protein: CASSLTPTGGNEKLFF
J gene: TRBJ2-5; V gene: TRBV7-3; CDR3 length: 13; D gene: NA; clone size: few; CDR3 DNA: TGTGCCAGCAGCCTCCTCACTGAAGAGACCCAGTACTTC; CDR3 protein: CASSLLTEETQYF
J gene: TRBJ1-5; V gene: TRBV6-6; CDR3 length: 12; D gene: NA; clone size: NA; CDR3 DNA: TGTGCCAGCAGTTCCGGGTTCCAGCCCCAGCATTTT; CDR3 protein: CASSSGFQPQHF
J gene: TRBJ2-3; V gene: TRBV4-1; CDR3 length: 17; D gene: TRBD2; clone size: NA; CDR3 DNA: TGCGCCAGCAGCCAAGAGGGAGCTAGCGGGATAGGAGCTACGCAGTATTTT; CDR3 protein: CASSQEGASGIGATQYF
J gene: TRBJ2-2; V gene: TRBV4-3; CDR3 length: 17; D gene: NA; clone size: NA; CDR3 DNA: TGCGCCAGCAACCAAGATAGGATTAGCATTTTCACCGGGGAGCTGTTTTTT; CDR3 protein: CASNQDRISIFTGELFF
J gene: TRBJ2-7; V gene: TRBV7-2; CDR3 length: 17; D gene: TRBD2; clone size: NA; CDR3 DNA: TGTGCCAGCAGCTTAGCGCTGGGCGGGGGGGGGTCCTACGAGCAGTACTTC; CDR3 protein: CASSLALGGGGSYEQYF
J gene: TRBJ1-5; V gene: TRBV7-9; CDR3 length: 15; D gene: NA; clone size: NA; CDR3 DNA: TGTGCCAGCAGCTTAGAAGAGGGAAGCAATCAGCCCCAGCATTTT; CDR3 protein: CASSLEEGSNQPQHF
J gene: TRBJ2-3; V gene: TRBV7-6; CDR3 length: 16; D gene: TRBD2; clone size: NA; CDR3 DNA: TGTGCCAGCAGCCCGGGACTAGCGGGAGCGACAGATACGCAGTATTTT; CDR3 protein: CASSPGLAGATDTQYF
J gene: TRBJ1-5; V gene: TRBV18; CDR3 length: 16; D gene: NA; clone size: NA; CDR3 DNA: TGTGCCAGCTCTCCCCTTCGGGGGGATAGCAATCAGCCCCAGCATTTT; CDR3 protein: CASSPLRGDSNQPQHF
J gene: TRBJ2-2; V gene: TRBV13; CDR3 length: 17; D gene: TRBD1; clone size: NA; CDR3 DNA: TGTGCCAGCAGCTTAGCGGGGTGGGACAGGAGCACCGGGGAGCTGTTTTTT; CDR3 protein: CASSLAGWDRSTGELFF
J gene: TRBJ2-3; V gene: TRBV9; CDR3 length: 17; D gene: TRBD2; clone size: NA; CDR3 DNA: TGTGCCAGCAGCGTAGCCCCCGGAGCGGGGGCCACAGATACGCAGTATTTT; CDR3 protein: CASSVAPGAGATDTQYF
J gene: TRBJ2-7; V gene: TRBV5-1; CDR3 length: 13; D gene: TRBD1; clone size: NA; CDR3 DNA: TGCGCCAGCAGCTACGGGACAGCCTACGAGCAGTACTTC; CDR3 protein: CASSYGTAYEQYF
J gene: TRBJ1-2; V gene: TRBV5-5; CDR3 length: 15; D gene: TRBD1; clone size: NA; CDR3 DNA: TGTGCCAGCAGCTTGGAACAGGGGAAGGGTAATGGCTACACCTTC; CDR3 protein: CASSLEQGKGNGYTF
J gene: TRBJ1-4; V gene: TRBV5-1; CDR3 length: 13; D gene: NA; clone size: NA; CDR3 DNA: TGCGCCAGCAGCTTAACACATTCGGAAAAACTGTTTTTT; CDR3 protein: CASSLTHSEKLFF
J gene: TRBJ1-1; V gene: TRBV5-6; CDR3 length: 12; D gene: TRBD1; clone size: few; CDR3 DNA: TGTGCCAGCAGCAGACAGGGCCTCGACGCTTTCTTT; CDR3 protein: CASSRQGLDAFF
J gene: TRBJ1-2; V gene: TRBV25-1; CDR3 length: 16; D gene: TRBD1; clone size: NA; CDR3 DNA: TGTGCCAGCAGTGAGTCGGGGGGACAGGGGGCAAGTGGCTACACCTTC; CDR3 protein: CASSESGGQGASGYTF
J gene: TRBJ2-1; V gene: TRBV19; CDR3 length: 14; D gene: TRBD2; clone size: once; CDR3 DNA: TGTGCCAGTAGACTAGCGGGAGGGTCGAATGAGCAGTTCTTC; CDR3 protein: CASRLAGGSNEQFF
J gene: TRBJ2-5; V gene: TRBV5-1; CDR3 length: 14; D gene: NA; clone size: NA; CDR3 DNA: TGCGCCAGCAGCTTGGAGGGAGGCGATGGGACCCAGTACTTC; CDR3 protein: CASSLEGGDGTQYF
J gene: TRBJ1-6; V gene: TRBV11-3; CDR3 length: 18; D gene: TRBD1; clone size: NA; CDR3 DNA: TGTGCCAGCAGCGCCTTTGGACAGGGGGCGTCCTATAATTCACCCCTCCACTTT; CDR3 protein: CASSAFGQGASYNSPLHF
J gene: TRBJ1-1; V gene: TRBV5-1; CDR3 length: 15; D gene: NA; clone size: few; CDR3 DNA: TGCGCCAGCAGCTTGGACGGGGGAATGGAAACTGAAGCTTTCTTT; CDR3 protein: CASSLDGGMETEAFF
J gene: TRBJ2-5; V gene: TRBV30; CDR3 length: 16; D gene: TRBD2; clone size: NA; CDR3 DNA: TGTGCCTGGAGTAGACTAGCGGGGAAACCGGGGGAGACCCAGTACTTC; CDR3 protein: CAWSRLAGKPGETQYF
J gene: TRBJ1-2; V gene: TRBV19; CDR3 length: 15; D gene: TRBD1; clone size: NA; CDR3 DNA: TGTGCCAGTAGTATTGTTGGACAGGCAGACTATGGCTACACCTTC; CDR3 protein: CASSIVGQADYGYTF
J gene: TRBJ1-4; V gene: TRBV5-1; CDR3 length: 14; D gene: TRBD1; clone size: NA; CDR3 DNA: TGCGCCAGCCAGACCGGACAGGTAGATGAAAAACTGTTTTTT; CDR3 protein: CASQTGQVDEKLFF
J gene: TRBJ1-2; V gene: TRBV6-5; CDR3 length: 14; D gene: NA; clone size: NA; CDR3 DNA: TGTGCCAGCAGTTACTCGTCAGGGAGGATTCCCTACACCTTC; CDR3 protein: CASSYSSGRIPYTF
J gene: TRBJ1-1; V gene: TRBV19; CDR3 length: 12; D gene: TRBD1; clone size: NA; CDR3 DNA: TGTGCCACCGAGGACAGGGACACTGAAGCTTTCTTT; CDR3 protein: CATEDRDTEAFF
J gene: TRBJ2-5; V gene: TRBV7-7; CDR3 length: 14; D gene: NA; clone size: NA; CDR3 DNA: TGTGCTAGCAGCCCAGTGGAGGGCCAAGAGACCCAGTACTTC; CDR3 protein: CASSPVEGQETQYF
J gene: TRBJ1-4; V gene: TRBV6-5; CDR3 length: 14; D gene: TRBD1; clone size: NA; CDR3 DNA: TGTGCCAGCAGTCGGACAGGTTTCAATGAAAAACTGTTTTTT; CDR3 protein: CASSRTGFNEKLFF
J gene: TRBJ2-1; V gene: TRBV9; CDR3 length: 14; D gene: NA; clone size: NA; CDR3 DNA: TGTGCCAGCAGCGTGGGGATAGGGGAAAATGAGCAGTTCTTC; CDR3 protein: CASSVGIGENEQFF
J gene: TRBJ2-1; V gene: TRBV6-1; CDR3 length: 16; D gene: NA; clone size: NA; CDR3 DNA: TGTGCCAGCAGTGAAGGAGACAGGTTGCCCTACAATGAGCAGTTCTTC; CDR3 protein: CASSEGDRLPYNEQFF
J gene: TRBJ1-3; V gene: TRBV19; CDR3 length: 15; D gene: NA; clone size: NA; CDR3 DNA: TGTGCCAGTAGTCCGGACAGTCACTCTGGAAACACCATATATTTT; CDR3 protein: CASSPDSHSGNTIYF
J gene: TRBJ2-5; V gene: TRBV9; CDR3 length: 15; D gene: TRBD1; clone size: NA; CDR3 DNA: TGTGCCAGCAGCGTCGGGACAGGGGTAGGAGAGACCCAGTACTTC; CDR3 protein: CASSVGTGVGETQYF
J gene: TRBJ2-5; V gene: TRBV5-6; CDR3 length: 16; D gene: NA; clone size: NA; CDR3 DNA: TGTGCCAGCAGCCCCTCATCATACAGGGGAGGAGAGACCCAGTACTTC; CDR3 protein: CASSPSSYRGGETQYF
J gene: TRBJ1-2; V gene: TRBV7-9; CDR3 length: 13; D gene: NA; clone size: NA; CDR3 DNA: TGTGCCAGCAGCTCCCGGACAGTTGGTGGCTACACCTTC; CDR3 protein: CASSSRTVGGYTF
J gene: TRBJ1-1; V gene: TRBV28; CDR3 length: 15; D gene: TRBD1; clone size: NA; CDR3 DNA: TGTGCCAGCAGTTCAACACCACAGGGGAATTGGGGAGCTTTCTTT; CDR3 protein: CASSSTPQGNWGAFF
J gene: TRBJ2-2; V gene: TRBV10-2; CDR3 length: 14; D gene: NA; clone size: NA; CDR3 DNA: TGCGCCAGCAGGGACTACTTGAACACCGGGGAGCTGTTTTTT; CDR3 protein: CASRDYLNTGELFF
J gene: TRBJ2-7; V gene: TRBV6-1; CDR3 length: 11; D gene: NA; clone size: NA; CDR3 DNA: TGTGCCAGCACCAGGATCTACGAGCAGTACTTC; CDR3 protein: CASTRIYEQYF
J gene: TRBJ1-3; V gene: TRBV25-1; CDR3 length: 14; D gene: NA; clone size: NA; CDR3 DNA: TGTGCCAGCAGTCCCCAGGGACTAGGAAACACCATATATTTT; CDR3 protein: CASSPQGLGNTIYF
J gene: TRBJ2-2; V gene: TRBV6-5; CDR3 length: 14; D gene: NA; clone size: NA; CDR3 DNA: TGTGCCAGCAGGTGGACAGACTACACCGGGGAGCTGTTTTTT; CDR3 protein: CASRWTDYTGELFF
J gene: TRBJ2-4; V gene: TRBV28; CDR3 length: 12; D gene: NA; clone size: once; CDR3 DNA: TGTGCCAGCAGTTTACTAGTCGGCATTCAGTACTTC; CDR3 protein: CASSLLVGIQYF
J gene: TRBJ1-5; V gene: TRBV28; CDR3 length: 17; D gene: TRBD1; clone size: NA; CDR3 DNA: TGTGCCAGCGCCACCACCAAACAGGGGCGAGAAAGTCAGCCCCAGCATTTT; CDR3 protein: CASATTKQGRESQPQHF
J gene: TRBJ2-1; V gene: TRBV5-1; CDR3 length: 14; D gene: NA; clone size: NA; CDR3 DNA: TGCGCCAGCAGCTTAACAGGGAAGGGCAATGAGCAGTTCTTC; CDR3 protein: CASSLTGKGNEQFF
J gene: TRBJ2-1; V gene: TRBV5-1; CDR3 length: 16; D gene: TRBD2; clone size: NA; CDR3 DNA: TGCGCCAGCAGCTTGGCCAGGCTAGCGGGAGTCAATGAGCAGTTCTTC; CDR3 protein: CASSLARLAGVNEQFF
J gene: TRBJ1-1; V gene: TRBV10-3; CDR3 length: 12; D gene: NA; clone size: NA; CDR3 DNA: TGTGCCATCAGTGATTCCGGGAGGGAAGCTTTCTTT; CDR3 protein: CAISDSGREAFF
J gene: TRBJ2-5; V gene: TRBV5-6; CDR3 length: 13; D gene: TRBD2; clone size: NA; CDR3 DNA: TGTGCCAGCAGTTATCTCCAGCGGGGGGAGCAGTACTTC; CDR3 protein: CASSYLQRGEQYF
J gene: TRBJ2-5; V gene: TRBV7-9; CDR3 length: 13; D gene: NA; clone size: NA; CDR3 DNA: TGTGCCAGCAGCTCCTCGGGACTCCAGACCCAGTACTTC; CDR3 protein: CASSSSGLQTQYF
J gene: TRBJ2-7; V gene: TRBV27; CDR3 length: 14; D gene: TRBD1; clone size: NA; CDR3 DNA: TGTGCCAGCAGTTTAGGGACAGGGGCCCACGAGCAGTACTTC; CDR3 protein: CASSLGTGAHEQYF
J gene: TRBJ1-1; V gene: TRBV27; CDR3 length: 13; D gene: TRBD1; clone size: NA; CDR3 DNA: TGTGCCAGCAGACAGGGGGCAGGAGCTGAAGCTTTCTTT; CDR3 protein: CASRQGAGAEAFF
J gene: TRBJ2-2; V gene: TRBV27; CDR3 length: 14; D gene: NA; clone size: few; CDR3 DNA: TGTGCCAGCAGTTTTGGGGGCGGCACCGGGGAGCTGTTTTTT; CDR3 protein: CASSFGGGTGELFF
J gene: TRBJ1-1; V gene: TRBV27; CDR3 length: 14; D gene: TRBD1; clone size: NA; CDR3 DNA: TGTGCCAGCAGTCTGAACAGGGGGAACACTGAAGCTTTCTTT; CDR3 protein: CASSLNRGNTEAFF
J gene: TRBJ1-2; V gene: TRBV7-8; CDR3 length: 16; D gene: NA; clone size: NA; CDR3 DNA: TGTGCCAGCAGCTTAGTATCTGGCAGGGGAGAGAGTGGCTACACCTTC; CDR3 protein: CASSLVSGRGESGYTF
J gene: TRBJ1-1; V gene: TRBV14; CDR3 length: 15; D gene: NA; clone size: NA; CDR3 DNA: TGTGCCAGCAGCCAAGAGGCGGGAAGGAACACTGAAGCTTTCTTT; CDR3 protein: CASSQEAGRNTEAFF
J gene: TRBJ2-3; V gene: TRBV27; CDR3 length: 14; D gene: NA; clone size: NA; CDR3 DNA: TGTGCCAGCAGTTTAACTACTAGCACAGATACGCAGTATTTT; CDR3 protein: CASSLTTSTDTQYF
J gene: TRBJ1-4; V gene: TRBV6-5; CDR3 length: 14; D gene: NA; clone size: NA; CDR3 DNA: TGTGCCAGCAGTTGGGACAAGTTCTCTGAAAAACTGTTTTTT; CDR3 protein: CASSWDKFSEKLFF
J gene: TRBJ1-6; V gene: TRBV5-4; CDR3 length: 17; D gene: TRBD1; clone size: NA; CDR3 DNA: TGTGCCAGCAGCTCACCAATAGGGGGCCTCCATAATTCACCCCTCCACTTT; CDR3 protein: CASSSPIGGLHNSPLHF
J gene: TRBJ2-5; V gene: TRBV2; CDR3 length: 13; D gene: NA; clone size: NA; CDR3 DNA: TGTGCCAGCCGCAGGCAGCCTCAAGAGACCCAGTACTTC; CDR3 protein: CASRRQPQETQYF
J gene: TRBJ2-7; V gene: TRBV5-4; CDR3 length: 12; D gene: NA; clone size: NA; CDR3 DNA: TGTGCCAGCAGCTTGGACACGTCAGAGCAGTACTTC; CDR3 protein: CASSLDTSEQYF
J gene: TRBJ2-4; V gene: TRBV6-6; CDR3 length: 15; D gene: NA; clone size: NA; CDR3 DNA: TGTGCCAGCAATAGGGGCAAGTTAACCAAAAACATTCAGTACTTC; CDR3 protein: CASNRGKLTKNIQYF
J gene: TRBJ2-5; V gene: TRBV30; CDR3 length: 13; D gene: NA; clone size: NA; CDR3 DNA: TGTGCCTGGAGTGCGGGGTGGGGAGAGACCCAGTACTTC; CDR3 protein: CAWSAGWGETQYF
J gene: TRBJ1-5; V gene: TRBV18; CDR3 length: 15; D gene: TRBD1; clone size: NA; CDR3 DNA: TGTGCCAGCTCACCACCACAGGGGGCAAATCAGCCCCAGCATTTT; CDR3 protein: CASSPPQGANQPQHF